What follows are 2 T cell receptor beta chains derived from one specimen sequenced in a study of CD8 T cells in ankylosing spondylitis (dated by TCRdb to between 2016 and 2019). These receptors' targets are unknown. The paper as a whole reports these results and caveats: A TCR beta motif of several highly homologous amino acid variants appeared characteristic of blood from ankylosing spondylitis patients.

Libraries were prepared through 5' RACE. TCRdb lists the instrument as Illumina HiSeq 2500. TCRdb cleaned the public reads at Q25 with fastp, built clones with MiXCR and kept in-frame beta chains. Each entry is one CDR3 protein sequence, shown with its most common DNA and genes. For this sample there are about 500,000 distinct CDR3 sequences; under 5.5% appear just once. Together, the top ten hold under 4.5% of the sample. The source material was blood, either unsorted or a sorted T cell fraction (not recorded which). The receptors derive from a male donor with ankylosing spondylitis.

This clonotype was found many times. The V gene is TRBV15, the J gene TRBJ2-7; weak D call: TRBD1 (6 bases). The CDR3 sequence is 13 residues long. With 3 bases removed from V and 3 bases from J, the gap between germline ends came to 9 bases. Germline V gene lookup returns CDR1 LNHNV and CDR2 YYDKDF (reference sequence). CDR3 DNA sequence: TGTGCCACCAGCAGCGGGACACTCTACGAGCAGTACTTC. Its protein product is CATSSGTLYEQYF.

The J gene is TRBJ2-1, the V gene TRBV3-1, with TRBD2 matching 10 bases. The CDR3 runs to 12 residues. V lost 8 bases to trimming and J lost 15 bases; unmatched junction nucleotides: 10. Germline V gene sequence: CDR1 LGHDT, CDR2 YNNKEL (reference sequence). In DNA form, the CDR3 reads TGTGCCAGCCCCTCAAGCGGGAGGGCCTGGTTCTTC. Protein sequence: CASPSSGRAWFF.